A selection of T cell receptor beta chains follows, all from one sample in a study of cytomegalovirus exposure and HLA in healthy donors. Produced via immunoSEQ multiplex PCR; TCRdb's table is partial and in-frame only. The sample has around 130,000 clones, approximately 80% seen once; the top ten hold over 0.95%. Source material: PBMCs. These TCRs come from a girl aged 2-9 years in good health and CMV-seronegative. CDR3s include the opening cysteine and the closing phenylalanine or tryptophan. D genes are given only for firm matches. Clone size is given for some rows only: seen once, a few or many times, or a class if the clone is expanded.

TGTGCCAGCAGCTTAGGGTCGGCTAGCTCCTACGAGCAGTACTTC	CASSLGSASSYEQYF	15	-	TRBV7-9	TRBJ2-7	-
TGTGCCAGCAGGGGCAACAGGAATGAAAAACTGTTTTTT	CASRGNRNEKLFF	13	-	TRBV6-1	TRBJ1-4	-
TGCGCCAGCAGCCTAAACCCGACGGAGAACTATGGCTACACCTTC	CASSLNPTENYGYTF	15	-	TRBV4-3	TRBJ1-2	-
TGTGCCAGCAGGTCGACAGGGAATAGCAATCAGCCCCAGCATTTT	CASRSTGNSNQPQHF	15	TRBD1	TRBV7-2	TRBJ1-5	-
TGCGCCAGCAGCCAAGCGGCCCAGCGGATTAATTCACCCCTCCACTTT	CASSQAAQRINSPLHF	16	-	TRBV4-1	TRBJ1-6	-
TGTGCCAGCAGCTCAACCCTCGAAGAGGCCCAGTACTTC	CASSSTLEEAQYF	13	-	TRBV7-9	TRBJ2-5	-
TGTGCCACCGCCTCAAGACTAGCGGGGGGGCTTGAGCAGTACTTC	CATASRLAGGLEQYF	15	TRBD2	TRBV6-5	TRBJ2-7	-
TGCGCCAGCAGCTTGTCGAGGCGCACAGATACGCAGTATTTT	CASSLSRRTDTQYF	14	-	TRBV5-1	TRBJ2-3	-
TGTGCCAGTAGTATGGGGGGAATCGGGAATCAGCCCCAGCATTTT	CASSMGGIGNQPQHF	15	-	TRBV19	TRBJ1-5	few
TGTGCCAGCAGTTACTCATTCACTAGCGGGAGAGATGAGCAGTTCTTC	CASSYSFTSGRDEQFF	16	TRBD2	TRBV6-5	TRBJ2-1	-
TGCGCCAGCAGCCGCCGGACAGGGGAAGGAGGGGAGCTGTTTTTT	CASSRRTGEGGELFF	15	TRBD1	TRBV4-1	TRBJ2-2	-
TGTGCCAGCAGTCCCCTACCCTCCTATGGCTACACCTTC	CASSPLPSYGYTF	13	-	TRBV27	TRBJ1-2	-
TGTGCCAGCAGGCGACAGGGATTAAGTCAGCCCCAGCATTTT	CASRRQGLSQPQHF	14	TRBD1	TRBV6-6	TRBJ1-5	-
TGCGCCAGCAGCCTCCCTGGGGAGGGGAAGGCCTACGAGCAGTACTTC	CASSLPGEGKAYEQYF	16	TRBD2	TRBV4-1	TRBJ2-7	many
TGTGCCAGTAGTATGGTAGGGACTAGTGTGCGACCGGGGATAGTCAATGAGCAGTTCTTC	CASSMVGTSVRPGIVNEQFF	20	TRBD2	TRBV19	TRBJ2-1	once
TGTGCCAGCAGCGTAGACGGGGAAGGAACCTACGAGCAGTACTTC	CASSVDGEGTYEQYF	15	-	TRBV9	TRBJ2-7	-
TGTGCCAGCAGCACCTCGAGGGTCCACTACGAGCAGTACTTC	CASSTSRVHYEQYF	14	-	TRBV11-2	TRBJ2-7	-
TGTGCCAGTAGTATAGCGGGGGGGCCGTCGCCCGGGGAGCTGTTTTTT	CASSIAGGPSPGELFF	16	TRBD2	TRBV19	TRBJ2-2	-
TGTGCCAGCAGCCGACTAGCGGGGAACAATGAGCAGTTCTTC	CASSRLAGNNEQFF	14	TRBD2	TRBV6-5	TRBJ2-1	-
TGTGCCAGCAGTTTATTAGGGGCTGAAGCTTTCTTT	CASSLLGAEAFF	12	-	TRBV28	TRBJ1-1	-
TGTGCCAGCAGCTACGCGGGCACAGGGCGTAATCAGCCCCAGCATTTT	CASSYAGTGRNQPQHF	16	-	TRBV7-2	TRBJ1-5	-
TGTGCCAGCAGCCAAGATGACTACAGCCACTCTGGGGCCAACGTCCTGACTTTC	CASSQDDYSHSGANVLTF	18	-	TRBV4-2	TRBJ2-6	-
TGTGCCAGCACCAGAGACAGGGGCTCTGGAAACACCATATATTTT	CASTRDRGSGNTIYF	15	TRBD1	TRBV2	TRBJ1-3	-
TGTGCCAGCAGTGCTCAGGGGGCGTCGGGTACTGAAGCTTTCTTT	CASSAQGASGTEAFF	15	TRBD1	TRBV2	TRBJ1-1	once
TGTGCCAGCAGTTTTGCCGGGACAGGGCGCGGGGAGCTGTTTTTT	CASSFAGTGRGELFF	15	TRBD1	TRBV28	TRBJ2-2	-
TGTGCCAGCAGCCCCCGAAGGGGGGGTGGACTGTTTTTT	CASSPRRGGGLFF	13	-	TRBV7-7	TRBJ1-4	-
TGTGCCACCAGCAGAGAGACAGAAGAGAACACCGGGGAGCTGTTTTTT	CATSRETEENTGELFF	16	-	TRBV15	TRBJ2-2	-
TGTGCCAGCAGCTTCGGACAGGGGGAGACCCAGTACTTC	CASSFGQGETQYF	13	TRBD1	TRBV5-6	TRBJ2-5	-
TGTGCCAGCATGCCCCATATAGAGAACACTGAAGCTTTCTTT	CASMPHIENTEAFF	14	-	TRBV6-1	TRBJ1-1	once
TGTGCCAGCAGTCACCACGGACAGGGGGCCTACAATGAGCAGTTCTTC	CASSHHGQGAYNEQFF	16	TRBD1	TRBV27	TRBJ2-1	-
TGTGCCACCCGCGTGGTGGGACAGGGGACGGAAGCTTTCTTT	CATRVVGQGTEAFF	14	TRBD1	TRBV10-3	TRBJ1-1	-
TGTGCCAGCAGCCCTACGACAGGGGAGGCAGATACGCAGTATTTT	CASSPTTGEADTQYF	15	TRBD1	TRBV7-7	TRBJ2-3	-
TGCGCCAGCAGCCAAGAAGGGAGACAGGGATCTTATGGCTACACCTTC	CASSQEGRQGSYGYTF	16	TRBD1	TRBV4-3	TRBJ1-2	-
TGTGCCAGCAGCGAACTCAGGGGGCCTTCCGGGGAGCTGTTTTTT	CASSELRGPSGELFF	15	TRBD1	TRBV7-9	TRBJ2-2	-
TGTGCCAGTAGTATGGGGGCCGAGCAGTACTTC	CASSMGAEQYF	11	-	TRBV19	TRBJ2-7	-
TGTGCCAGCAGCTTAGGGCTCCGCTCTGGAAACACCATATATTTT	CASSLGLRSGNTIYF	15	-	TRBV7-2	TRBJ1-3	-
TGTGCCAGCAGCCGCGGGGGCGGGAGGGAGCAGTTCTTC	CASSRGGGREQFF	13	TRBD2	TRBV28	TRBJ2-1	-
TGCGCCAGCAGCCAAGATGTGGGAGATGGCTACACCTTC	CASSQDVGDGYTF	13	-	TRBV4-3	TRBJ1-2	-
TGTGCCAGCGGCACCGAGAGGAGGGTACTGTTTTTT	CASGTERRVLFF	12	-	TRBV7-2	TRBJ1-4	-
TGTGCCAGCAGCCAAGAAGGCGAGCGGGAGGGTCCAGATACGCAGTATTTT	CASSQEGEREGPDTQYF	17	TRBD2	TRBV4-2	TRBJ2-3	-
TGCGCCAGCAGCTACCAGCGGGGGCTCTACGAGCAGTACTTC	CASSYQRGLYEQYF	14	TRBD2	TRBV5-1	TRBJ2-7	-
TGTGCCAGCAGCTTAGGCGGGAGCAATGAGCAGTTCTTC	CASSLGGSNEQFF	13	TRBD2	TRBV11-2	TRBJ2-1	once
TGTGCCAGCAGTGAAACTAACAGGGGGGTTCCCTACGAGCAGTACTTC	CASSETNRGVPYEQYF	16	TRBD1	TRBV25-1	TRBJ2-7	-
TGTGCCAGCAGCGCTAGAACTGGCGAGCAGTACTTC	CASSARTGEQYF	12	-	TRBV9	TRBJ2-7	-
TGCGCCAGCAGCTTTGACAGGGGGTACGAGCAGTACTTC	CASSFDRGYEQYF	13	TRBD1	TRBV5-1	TRBJ2-7	-
TGCGCCAGCACGGCGGGACGGGGGGGGAGCACAGATACGCAGTATTTT	CASTAGRGGSTDTQYF	16	TRBD2	TRBV4-1	TRBJ2-3	once
TGCGCCAGCAGCCAAGTCCCGGCCTACGAGCAGTACTTC	CASSQVPAYEQYF	13	-	TRBV4-1	TRBJ2-7	-
TGCGCCAGCAGCCAGTCTTCCGGGACAGGGTCTGAAAAACTGTTTTTT	CASSQSSGTGSEKLFF	16	TRBD1	TRBV4-1	TRBJ1-4	few
TGCGCCAGCAGCCCTTCGGACTTCGATTATGGCTACCCCTTC	CASSPSDFDYGYPF	14	-	TRBV4-1	TRBJ1-2	-
TGTGCCAGCAGTGATGGTAGCTCTGGGGCCAACGTCCTGACTTTC	CASSDGSSGANVLTF	15	-	TRBV2	TRBJ2-6	-
TGTGCCAGCAGCCAAGATTTGTCTAGCGGGGGAAGTTTGCAGTCCGGGGAGCTGTTTTTT	CASSQDLSSGGSLQSGELFF	20	TRBD2	TRBV14	TRBJ2-2	-
TGCAGTGCTAGAGGCCTGGGCGCGTGGTTTTTT	CSARGLGAWFF	11	-	TRBV20-1	TRBJ1-4	-
TGTGCCAGCAGTGGGGGACTACAAAACACCGGGGAGCTGTTTTTT	CASSGGLQNTGELFF	15	TRBD2	TRBV2	TRBJ2-2	-
TGTGCCAGCAGTATGGACAGGGACTATGGCTACACCTTC	CASSMDRDYGYTF	13	TRBD1	TRBV11-2	TRBJ1-2	-